Shown below are 24 T cell receptor beta chains from a single sample sequenced in a study of cytomegalovirus exposure and HLA in healthy donors. This table comes from immunoSEQ multiplex PCR, and its TCRdb copy is limited to in-frame clones, with some not included. The data contain some 160,000 clones, approximately 89% of them singletons. The sequenced sample consisted of PBMCs. Every receptor here comes from a man between 18 and 35 years old in good health and CMV-seronegative.

This clone was observed a few times. This chain connects TRBV19 to TRBJ1-1; tentatively, D is TRBD1 (6 bases). CDR1 is LNHDA, CDR2 SQIVND, per germline (reference sequence). This CDR3 comprises 15 residues. The V gene lost 4 bases and the J gene lost 1 base, with 13 bases spanning the gap. The CDR3 nucleotides are TGTGCCAGTAGTACCGGGGACACGCGGAACACTGAAGCTTTCTTT. The encoded protein is CASSTGDTRNTEAFF.

This chain links TRBV6-1 with TRBJ1-2; TRBD1 matches 9 bases. V was clipped by 2 bases and J by 8 bases; unmatched bases: 9. The CDR3 runs to 15 residues. Germline lookup yields CDR1 MNHNS and CDR2 SASEGT. The CDR3 region has the DNA TGTGCCAGCAGTGAACCGGGACAGGGAGAGCCGGGCTACACCTTC. It encodes CASSEPGQGEPGYTF.

V and J are TRBV4-2 and TRBJ1-5, with D unclear. The CDR3 has 13 amino acids. The V gene lost 2 bases and the J gene lost 5 bases, with 7 bases spanning the gap. The germline CDR1 and CDR2 sequences are LGHNA and YNFKEQ. The DNA for the CDR3 is TGTGCCAGCAGCCAAAGGAGTGATCAGCCCCAGCATTTT. Translated: CASSQRSDQPQHF.

The chain employs TRBV21-1 and TRBJ2-1; the D segment call TRBD2 is taken from the table without a DNA check. TRBV21-1 is tagged as a pseudogene. This CDR3 has 16 amino acids. The CDR3 here is CASSKALMECPRGQFF. The CDR3 DNA reads TGTGCCAGCAGCAAAGCGCTCATGGAGTGCCCTCGGGGGCAGTTCTTC.

The V gene is TRBV11-2, the J gene TRBJ2-1; 8 bases are shared with TRBD2. Germline values: CDR1 SGHAT, CDR2 FQNNGV. The CDR3 is 16 residues long. J lost 3 bases, V lost 4 bases, and 8 bases had no gene match. The CDR3 spells CASSSSGSLYYNEQFF. CDR3 DNA: TGTGCCAGCAGCTCGAGCGGGAGCCTCTACTACAATGAGCAGTTCTTC.

The chain has TRBV10-3 and TRBJ2-1; the D gene is possibly TRBD2 (6 bases). CDR3 length equals 14 residues. Trimming removed 8 bases from V and 3 bases from J, with 14 bases in between. The V gene's germline CDR1 is ENHRY and CDR2 SYGVKD. CDR3 bases: TGTGCCATCGGCTACACCGGGGGCTACAATGAGCAGTTCTTC. Translation gives CAIGYTGGYNEQFF.

The chain combines TRBV2 with TRBJ2-7; a possible D gene is TRBD2 (6 bases). Germline CDR1 is SNHLY and CDR2 is FYNNEI. This CDR3 is built from 15 residues. Trimming shortened V by 6 bases and J by 4 bases, and 19 bases separated the two germline ends. CDR3 sequence: CASRGWASEKYEQYV. Here the CDR3 DNA reads TGTGCCAGCAGGGGGTGGGCTAGCGAGAAGTACGAGCAGTACGTC.

The V and J genes are TRBV5-1 and TRBJ1-1, with D hard to call. The V end was cut by 2 bases, the J end by 5 bases, with 10 bases between. Germline CDR1 SGHRS, CDR2 YFSETQ. This CDR3 region has 13 residues. The DNA of the CDR3 is TGCGCCAGCAGCTTCGGCTCGGGTACTGAAGCTTTCTTT. As protein: CASSFGSGTEAFF.

The rearrangement uses TRBV9 and TRBJ2-5; 14 bases map to TRBD2. Per the germline V gene, CDR1 is SGDLS and CDR2 is YYNGEE. Unmatched junction bases numbered 15, after V lost 4 bases and J lost 4 bases. This CDR3 region has 19 residues. The CDR3 DNA is TGTGCCAGCAGCCTTACAGGCGGGACTAGCGGGAGTTTTGCAGAGACCCAGTACTTC. This translates into CASSLTGGTSGSFAETQYF.

This chain connects TRBV7-6 to TRBJ2-7; 8 positions agree with TRBD2. The germline CDR1 and CDR2 sequences are SGHVS and FNYEAQ. There are 17 residues in the CDR3. J lost 4 bases, V lost 1 base, and 12 bases had no gene match. The CDR3 reads CASSLGGGGGRLYEQYF. CDR3 nucleotide sequence: TGTGCCAGCAGCTTAGGGGGAGGCGGGGGGCGGTTGTACGAGCAGTACTTC.

The V gene is TRBV5-5, the J gene TRBJ2-3; D gene uncertain. The CDR3 sequence is 13 residues long. With 1 base removed from V and 6 bases from J, the gap between germline ends came to 9 bases. Germline-derived CDR1 and CDR2 are SGHKS and YYEKEE (reference sequence). CDR3 nucleotides: TGTGCCAGCAGCTTGCTCTTCCGGGATACGCAGTATTTT. This encodes CASSLLFRDTQYF.

The gene calls are TRBV28 and TRBJ1-2; 7 bases are a match to TRBD1. V shed 4 bases and J 7 bases; nucleotides not matched to a gene: 3. The germline gives CDR1 MDHEN, CDR2 SYDVKM. The CDR3 totals 12 residues. In DNA form, the CDR3 reads TGTGCCAGCAGTTCTGACAGGGCTGGCTACACCTTC. Residues: CASSSDRAGYTF.

The count of this clone is one. V gene TRBV5-1 combines with J gene TRBJ2-3, with TRBD1 identical over 7 bases. There are 16 residues in the CDR3. The ends lost 2 bases at V and 0 bases at J; junction bases unmatched: 6. Germline V gene data show CDR1 as SGHRS and CDR2 as YFSETQ. The CDR3 here is CASSLGTDTSTDTQYF. CDR3 nucleotide sequence: TGCGCCAGCAGCTTAGGGACAGATACTAGCACAGATACGCAGTATTTT.

This clone was seen more than once but under ten times. The chain uses TRBV6-1 and TRBJ1-5; D gene uncertain. CDR1 MNHNS and CDR2 SASEGT come from the germline V gene. V was shortened by 4 bases and J by 0 bases, with 10 bases between the two germline ends. CDR3 length equals 15 residues. CDR3 amino acids: CASSASSYSNQPQHF. The DNA for the CDR3 is TGTGCCAGCAGTGCCTCGTCGTATAGCAATCAGCCCCAGCATTTT.

The rearrangement uses TRBV7-2 and TRBJ2-1; a weak D match, TRBD2 (5 bases). The germline CDR1 and CDR2 sequences are SGHTA and FQGNSA. Trimming left V 7 bases short and J 0 bases short, with 13 bases between. The CDR3 loop spans 15 amino acids. In DNA form, the CDR3 reads TGTGCCAGCACCCGGCGGAGGACCTCCTACAATGAGCAGTTCTTC. Amino acids: CASTRRRTSYNEQFF.

The rearrangement joins TRBV27 to TRBJ2-3, with TRBD1 matching over 8 bases. Unmatched junction bases numbered 1, after V lost 1 base and J lost 1 base. CDR1 is MNHEY and CDR2 is SMNVEV in the germline V gene (reference sequence). This CDR3 comprises 15 residues. The CDR3 sequence is CASSLLQGGTDTQYF. In DNA form, the CDR3 reads TGTGCCAGCAGTTTATTACAGGGGGGCACAGATACGCAGTATTTT.

The chain uses TRBV27 and TRBJ2-2, with 8 bases that match TRBD1. J gave up 2 bases and V 3 bases, and 5 bases lay outside the gene matches. Germline CDR1 reads MNHEY; CDR2 reads SMNVEV (reference sequence). The CDR3 is 16 amino acids. CDR3 in amino acids: CASSLDRAINTGELFF. CDR3 DNA: TGTGCCAGCAGTTTGGACAGGGCAATCAACACCGGGGAGCTGTTTTTT.

This rearrangement joins TRBV6-6 to TRBJ2-3; 8 bases line up with TRBD2. The CDR3 is 13 amino acids. Germline V gene data show CDR1 as MNHNY and CDR2 as SVGAGI (reference sequence). V lost 2 bases and J lost 6; bases outside the gene matches: 1. The CDR3 region is CASSYAGGDTQYF. For the CDR3, the DNA is TGTGCCAGCAGTTACGCGGGGGGCGATACGCAGTATTTT.

V usage is TRBV5-1 and J usage is TRBJ2-7, with 14 bases matching TRBD2. The CDR3 sequence is 17 residues long. V shed 4 bases and J 2 bases; nucleotides not matched to a gene: 8. Germline-derived CDR1 and CDR2 are SGHRS and YFSETQ. This chain's CDR3 is CASSTGLAGGRAYEQYF. CDR3 coding DNA: TGCGCCAGCAGCACCGGACTAGCGGGGGGTCGCGCCTACGAGCAGTACTTC. Looking up the rest from reference TRBV5-1 and TRBJ2-7 gives the full variable domain: KAGVTQTPRYLIKTRGQQVTLSCSPISGHRSVSWYQQTPGQGLQFLFEYFSETQRNKGNFPGRFSGRQFSNSRSEMNVSTLELGDSALYLCASSTGLAGGRAYEQYFGPGTRLTVT.

The chain combines TRBV30 with TRBJ2-1; 12 bases agree with TRBD1. V shed 3 bases and J 0 bases; nucleotides not matched to a gene: 9. This CDR3 region has 18 residues. Germline CDR1 GTSNPN, CDR2 SVGIG (reference sequence). The CDR3 coding sequence is TGTGCCTGGAGCCCGGGACAGGGGGCCCATAGCTCCTACAATGAGCAGTTCTTC. It is translated as CAWSPGQGAHSSYNEQFF.

This clone has just one count. The genes are TRBV5-4 and TRBJ2-3; tentative D call: TRBD2 (5 bases). Between the trimmed V and J ends, which lost 3 bases and 1 base, there was a span of 12 bases. The CDR3 totals 15 residues. CDR1 SGHNT and CDR2 YYREEE come from the germline V gene (reference sequence). The CDR3 DNA reads TGTGCCAGCAGCTACGGGGTTCGTGGCACAGATACGCAGTATTTT. Translating it yields CASSYGVRGTDTQYF.

The chain combines TRBV4-1 with TRBJ2-3; possible D gene TRBD2, 6 bases. Germline V CDR1 and CDR2: MGHRA, YSYEKL. The CDR3 has 15 amino acids. Deletions cut 3 bases from V and 2 bases from J, with 12 bases between. The CDR3 loop is CASSHAGSYTDTQYF. The CDR3 nucleotides are TGCGCCAGCAGCCATGCGGGAAGCTACACAGATACGCAGTATTTT.

The V call is TRBV7-2, the J call TRBJ1-2; the D is unclear. The CDR3 has 11 amino acids. V dropped 5 bases and J dropped 5 bases, with 6 bases sitting between them. In germline, CDR1 is SGHTA, CDR2 FQGNSA. CDR3 residues: CASSQRYGYTF. The CDR3 DNA sequence: TGTGCCAGCAGCCAACGGTATGGCTACACCTTC.

The genes are TRBV7-2 and TRBJ1-2; TRBD1 agrees at 10 bases. Per the germline V gene, CDR1 is SGHTA and CDR2 is FQGNSA. The CDR3 has 13 amino acids. V shed 7 bases, J shed 8 bases, and the junction held 7 bases outside the gene matches. Here the CDR3 DNA reads TGTGCCAGCACCCCGGACAGGGGGAGGGGCTACACCTTC. Protein product: CASTPDRGRGYTF. Filled out from reference TRBV7-2 and TRBJ1-2, the complete variable domain reads GAGVSQSPSNKVTEKGKDVELRCDPISGHTALYWYRQSLGQGLEFLIYFQGNSAPDKSGLPSDRFSAERTGGSVSTLTIQRTQQEDSAVYLCASTPDRGRGYTFGSGTRLTVV.